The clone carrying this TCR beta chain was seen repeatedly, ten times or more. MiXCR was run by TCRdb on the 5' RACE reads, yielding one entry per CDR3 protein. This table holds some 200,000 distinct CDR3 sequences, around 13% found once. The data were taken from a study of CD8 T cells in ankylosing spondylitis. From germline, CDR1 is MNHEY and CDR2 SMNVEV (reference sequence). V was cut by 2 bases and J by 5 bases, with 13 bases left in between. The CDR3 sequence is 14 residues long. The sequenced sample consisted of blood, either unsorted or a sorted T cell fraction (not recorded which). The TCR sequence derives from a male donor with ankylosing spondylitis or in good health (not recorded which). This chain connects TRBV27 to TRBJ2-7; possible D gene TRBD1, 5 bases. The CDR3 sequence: CASSLVARAHEQYF. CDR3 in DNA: TGTGCCAGCAGTTTAGTAGCCAGGGCCCACGAGCAGTACTTC.